One and the same sample provided the 10 T cell receptor beta chains below, sequenced in a study of T cells after posttransplantation cyclophosphamide. Cyclophosphamide on days +3 and +4 followed busulfan-fludarabine conditioning and a marrow graft. The repertoire was sequenced with immunoSEQ multiplex PCR; TCRdb's copy has only in-frame clones and lacks some. The record shows some 13,000 clones for this sample, with no singletons present. Material: PBMCs, obtained after allogeneic stem cell transplant with posttransplant cyclophosphamide. These receptors all stem from a female patient aged 40-50 years who received an allogeneic stem cell transplant from a related donor, was CMV-positive, and had acute GVHD only. The graft donor may be the source of some T cells.

This clone has more than one count but fewer than ten. The genes are TRBV4-1 and TRBJ2-5, with TRBD1 matching 7 bases. V lost 3 bases and J lost 1; bases outside the gene matches: 11. In germline, CDR1 is MGHRA, CDR2 YSYEKL. CDR3 length: 17 amino acids. In DNA form, the CDR3 reads TGCGCCAGCAGCCAGAGCTCCGGGACAGCCGTCCAAGAGACCCAGTACTTC. Its protein product is CASSQSSGTAVQETQYF.

This clone was recorded many times. This chain uses TRBV5-4 with TRBJ2-7, with 7 nucleotides matching TRBD2. The V and J ends lost 0 bases and 0 bases, in that order; junction bases with no gene match: 3. The germline CDR1 and CDR2 sequences are SGHNT and YYREEE (reference sequence). There are 15 residues in the CDR3. The CDR3 is CASSLDPGGSYEQYF. For the CDR3, the DNA is TGTGCCAGCAGCTTGGATCCGGGGGGCTCCTACGAGCAGTACTTC.

This clone was observed many times. This rearrangement joins TRBV18 to TRBJ2-3, with 8 bases fitting TRBD1. The CDR3 covers 16 residues. Germline assignment: CDR1 KGHSH and CDR2 LQKENI. The ends lost 2 bases at V and 0 bases at J; junction bases unmatched: 4. The CDR3 DNA reads TGTGCCAGCTCACCAGGACAGGGACCTAGCACAGATACGCAGTATTTT. Amino acids: CASSPGQGPSTDTQYF.

This clone was seen a handful of times. The V call is TRBV15, the J call TRBJ2-3; weak D call: TRBD2 (6 bases). Per the germline V gene, CDR1 is LNHNV and CDR2 is YYDKDF (reference sequence). V lost 1 base to trimming and J lost 1 base, with 9 bases between them. This CDR3 is built from 15 residues. CDR3 sequence (DNA): TGTGCCACCAGCAGAGCCGGGGGACGCACAGATACGCAGTATTTT. This sequence encodes CATSRAGGRTDTQYF.

The sample holds many counts of this clone. This chain joins TRBV9 and TRBJ2-7; 9 nucleotides align to TRBD1. Trimming removed 0 bases from V and 6 bases from J; junction bases left unmatched: 10. The CDR3 spans 16 residues. Germline CDR1 SGDLS, CDR2 YYNGEE. This CDR3 reads CASSVGRDRVSSEQYF. Here the CDR3 DNA reads TGTGCCAGCAGCGTAGGCAGGGACAGGGTTTCCAGCGAGCAGTACTTC.

This clone was counted at least ten times. The V and J genes are TRBV2 and TRBJ2-3; 8 bases are shared with TRBD2. The V gene end was trimmed by 10 bases and the J gene end by 5 bases; junction bases not matched to a gene: 8. Germline CDR1 reads SNHLY; CDR2 reads FYNNEI. This CDR3 contains 13 residues. The CDR3 nucleotides read TGTGCCATACCGGTAGCGGGAAAAGATACGCAGTATTTT. Translated, it gives CAIPVAGKDTQYF.

This clone was seen at least ten times. The chain combines TRBV9 with TRBJ2-3; D is uncertain. Germline CDR1 is SGDLS and CDR2 is YYNGEE. This CDR3 region has 14 residues. V was cut by 2 bases and J by 0 bases, with 7 bases left in between. CDR3 sequence (DNA): TGTGCCAGCAGCGTTTCTAGGAGCACAGATACGCAGTATTTT. This codes for CASSVSRSTDTQYF.

This clone was recorded many times. In DNA form, the CDR3 reads TGCGCCAGCAGCCAAGACCCTATGACAGGGTTCGGAAACACCATATATTTT. Its protein product is CASSQDPMTGFGNTIYF. The gene calls are TRBV4-3 and TRBJ1-3; TRBD1 matches 7 bases. Unmatched junction bases numbered 9, after V lost 0 bases and J lost 4 bases. Germline lookup yields CDR1 LGHNA and CDR2 YSLEER. The CDR3 loop spans 17 amino acids.

This clone occurred many times. The chain employs TRBV11-2 and TRBJ1-2, with 8 bases that match TRBD1. The CDR3 runs 12 residues. From germline, CDR1 is SGHAT and CDR2 FQNNGV. V lost 6 bases to trimming and J lost 7 bases; unmatched junction nucleotides: 4. In DNA form, the CDR3 reads TGTGCCAGCAGTCCAGGGGGCGTTGGCTACACCTTC. This encodes CASSPGGVGYTF.

This clone was seen at least ten times. The CDR3 nucleotides read TGTGCCAGCAGCTTGGGCGGGACAGGTGAAGCTTTCTTT. The encoded protein is CASSLGGTGEAFF. The gene calls are TRBV5-4 and TRBJ1-1; 8 bases fit TRBD1. Germline assignment: CDR1 SGHNT and CDR2 YYREEE (reference sequence). The CDR3 loop spans 13 amino acids. The trim removed 0 bases at V and 7 bases at J, leaving 2 bases unmatched. Full variable domain (outside the CDR3, taken from reference TRBV5-4 and TRBJ1-1): ETGVTQSPTHLIKTRGQQVTLRCSSQSGHNTVSWYQQALGQGPQFIFQYYREEENGRGNFPPRFSGLQFPNYSSELNVNALELDDSALYLCASSLGGTGEAFFGQGTRLTVV.